This TCR beta chain was recovered during a study of T cells after yellow fever vaccination. A single record per CDR3 protein comes from TCRdb applying MiXCR to the 5' RACE reads. Altogether around 250,000 distinct CDR3 sequences are present, 6.9% being singletons, with the ten largest covering 0.85%. The table lists this clonotype with many counts. CDR1 and CDR2 from the germline V gene are SGHVS and FQNEAQ. CDR3 size: 20 residues. Trimming removed 2 bases at V and 0 bases at J, with 23 bases between. This TCR derives from a man between 25 and 39 years old who received the YFV17D yellow fever vaccine. The material sequenced was CD4+ T cells sorted from PBMCs, taken 15 days after the yellow fever booster vaccination. The rearrangement uses TRBV7-8 and TRBJ1-5; D perhaps matches TRBD1 (5 bases). CDR3 sequence reads: CASSLRGAASRAVSNQPQHF. DNA of the CDR3: TGTGCCAGCAGCTTACGCGGGGCGGCAAGCAGGGCCGTTAGCAATCAGCCCCAGCATTTT.